This T cell receptor beta chain was obtained from a study of cytomegalovirus exposure and HLA in healthy donors. About this clone itself: The antigen is unknown.

Regarding the study as a whole: The investigators catalogued 150 or so TCR beta chains as cytomegalovirus-associated.

V lost 0 bases and J lost 4; bases outside the gene matches: 9. This CDR3 has 19 amino acids. Germline CDR1 is SGHDT and CDR2 is YYEEEE. This table comes from immunoSEQ multiplex PCR, and its TCRdb copy is limited to in-frame clones, with some not included. The profile shows approximately 280,000 clones, approximately 83% of them singletons. The source is a woman between 18 and 29 years old in good health and CMV-seronegative. The specimen was PBMCs. The chain uses TRBV5-6 and TRBJ2-5; 16 bases are shared with TRBD2. The CDR3 reads CASSLALGLAGGPGETQYF. CDR3 sequence (DNA): TGTGCCAGCAGCTTGGCCCTGGGACTAGCGGGGGGGCCGGGAGAGACCCAGTACTTC. Looking up the rest from reference TRBV5-6 and TRBJ2-5 gives the full variable domain: DAGVTQSPTHLIKTRGQQVTLRCSPKSGHDTVSWYQQALGQGPQFIFQYYEEEERQRGNFPDRFSGHQFPNYSSELNVNALLLGDSALYLCASSLALGLAGGPGETQYFGPGTRLLVL.